The 29 T cell receptor beta chains in this list originate from one sample, sequenced in a study of blood T cells in healthy people across ages. The authors ran a second PCR of about 6 to 12 cycles using a sample-barcoded 5' primer and a J-beta primer mix. Using its own MiXCR run on the 5' RACE reads, TCRdb lists one record per CDR3 protein. This sample yields over a million distinct CDR3 sequences, of which approximately 63% are seen a single time; 5.5% to 8% belongs to the top ten. The sequenced sample was blood. The source is a man younger than 35 in good health.

With regard to this clonotype: One end of the junction varies from germline; a read error may be responsible. The rearrangement links TRBV29-1 to TRBJ1-1; 8 nucleotides agree with TRBD1. The CDR3 extends over 14 amino acids. CDR1 SQVTM and CDR2 ANQGSEA come from the germline V gene. Here the CDR3 DNA reads TGTAGCGTTGAACCCAGACAGGGGCGATCGGGAGCTTTCTTT. Translated, it gives CSVEPRQGRSGAFF.

Worth noting for this clonotype: Germline is not matched at one junction end, which may reflect a read error. The V call is TRBV4-1, the J call TRBJ2-5; the match to TRBD1 covers 7 bases. The germline gives CDR1 MGHRA, CDR2 YSYEKL. CDR3 length equals 15 residues. CDR3 sequence: CASTQSGQWGETQYF. As DNA, the CDR3 is TGCGCCAGCACCCAATCGGGACAGTGGGGAGAGACCCAGTACTTC.

As to this clonotype: Compared with germline, one end of the junction differs, possibly owing to a read error. This chain links TRBV20-1 with TRBJ2-7; D might be TRBD2 (5 bases). CDR1 and CDR2 (germline): DFQATT, SNEGSKA (reference sequence). The CDR3 length is 13 residues. DNA of the CDR3: TGTAGTGCCCAACCGGACTCACGTCACGAGCAGTACTTC. Translation gives CSAQPDSRHEQYF.

The V gene is TRBV20-1, the J gene TRBJ2-7; the D is unclear. Germline loops: CDR1 DFQATT, CDR2 SNEGSKA (reference sequence). The CDR3 totals 12 residues. The V end lost 7 bases, the J end lost 3 bases, and 13 bases lay between the germline ends. The CDR3 nucleotides read TGCAGTGGTTACCACATGCGCTACGAGCAGTACTTC. Residues: CSGYHMRYEQYF.

To note about this clonotype: The DNA is left out, because the CDR3 cannot be placed on it with certainty; the CDR3 is given as TCRdb lists it. The genes are TRBV25-1 and TRBJ2-1; the table's D call, TRBD1, has no DNA check behind it. The CDR3 spans 12 residues, counting both ends. Germline V gene sequence: CDR1 MGHDK, CDR2 SYGVNS. CDR3 region: CASSVGQGAPFF.

This clonotype was observed a handful of times. The V gene is TRBV24-1, the J gene TRBJ2-7; 8 bases agree with TRBD1. Looked up from germline, CDR1 is KGHDR and CDR2 is SFDVKD. Trimming took 7 bases from V and 4 from J; bases not matched to a gene: 5. This CDR3 region has 13 residues. This chain's CDR3 is CATSDRGGYEQYF. The DNA for the CDR3 is TGTGCCACCAGCGACAGGGGAGGATACGAGCAGTACTTC.

The genes are TRBV21-1 and TRBJ2-1; the table calls TRBD1, which could not be checked here. TRBV21-1 is tagged as a pseudogene. This CDR3 comprises 16 residues. CDR3 amino acids: CASSSDRCYRDNEQFF. CDR3 nucleotide sequence: TGTGCCAGCAGCTCCGACCGGTGTTACAGGGACAATGAGCAGTTCTTC.

The count of this clonotype is one. The chain is built from TRBV7-6 and TRBJ1-1, with 10 nucleotides matching TRBD1. Germline V CDR1 and CDR2: SGHVS, FNYEAQ. There are 18 residues in the CDR3. Trimming at V came to 1 base and at J to 0 bases, leaving 8 bases not matched to a gene. CDR3: CASSLDPRQGALNTEAFF. The CDR3 nucleotides are TGTGCCAGCAGCTTAGACCCCCGACAGGGGGCTTTGAACACTGAAGCTTTCTTT.

This clonotype came up a few times. The rearrangement joins TRBV21-1 to TRBJ1-5; TRBD1 is the table's D call, not checked against the DNA. TRBV21-1 is noted as a pseudogene. The CDR3 has 15 amino acids. The CDR3 region is CASSTRPLNNQPQHF. As DNA, the CDR3 is TGTGCCAGCAGCACTCGTCCCCTAAACAATCAGCCCCAGCATTTT.

The rearrangement links TRBV29-1 to TRBJ1-5, with D tentatively TRBD1 (5 bases). V dropped 6 bases and J dropped 5 bases, with 14 bases sitting between them. The germline gives CDR1 SQVTM, CDR2 ANQGSEA. CDR3 length: 13 amino acids. This chain's CDR3 is CSVTGGADQPQHF. The CDR3 bases are TGCAGCGTCACCGGGGGTGCAGATCAGCCCCAGCATTTT.

The chain carries TRBV6-5 and TRBJ2-7; TRBD2 aligns across 8 bases. V shed 0 bases, J shed 7 bases, and the junction held 11 bases outside the gene matches. Germline loops: CDR1 MNHEY, CDR2 SVGAGI. The CDR3 totals 16 residues. The CDR3 nucleotides read TGTGCCAGCAGTTACTCTGGGCGGGAGGTTCTTTTTGAGCAGTACTTC. Residues: CASSYSGREVLFEQYF.

V and J are TRBV4-1 and TRBJ2-5, with no clear D. The J call is in doubt because the DNA end fits TRBJ2-7 better. This CDR3 has 13 residues. The germline gives CDR1 MGHRA, CDR2 YSYEKL. As DNA, the CDR3 is TGCGCCAGCAGCCAAGATATAGGTAGCGAGCAGTACTTC. Protein sequence: CASSQDIGSEQYF.

The chain joins TRBV29-1 to TRBJ2-5; D is possibly TRBD2 (5 bases). V lost 0 bases to trimming and J lost 2 bases, with 10 bases between them. CDR3 length: 14 amino acids. The V gene's germline CDR1 is SQVTM and CDR2 ANQGSEA. The CDR3 DNA reads TGCAGCGTTGAAGATCGGGGTGCTCAAGAGACCCAGTACTTC. This encodes CSVEDRGAQETQYF.

The gene calls are TRBV6-5 and TRBJ2-7, with 7 bases matching TRBD1. The end of the DNA aligns better with TRBJ2-5, so the J call may be wrong. Looked up from germline, CDR1 is MNHEY and CDR2 is SVGAGI. The CDR3 contains 14 residues. The CDR3 DNA is TGTGCCAGCAGCCGTGGGACAGCGCGGGAGACCCAGTACTTC. Protein sequence: CASSRGTARETQYF.

The rearrangement joins TRBV20-1 to TRBJ2-7, with 11 bases lining up with TRBD2. The J call may be in error: the DNA end matches TRBJ2-5 better. The V gene's germline CDR1 is DFQATT and CDR2 SNEGSKA (reference sequence). The CDR3 totals 13 residues. CDR3 sequence: CSALLAGGETQYF. The CDR3 DNA is TGCAGTGCTCTGCTAGCGGGGGGAGAGACCCAGTACTTC.

In DNA, the CDR3 is TGTGCCAGCAGCCCGGACACCCCCGGGGGCACTGAAGCTTTCTTT. Protein product: CASSPDTPGGTEAFF. This chain joins TRBV11-2 and TRBJ1-1, with D possibly matching TRBD1 (5 bases). This CDR3 has 15 amino acids. V was pared by 5 bases and J by 4 bases, with 17 bases between. Germline V gene lookup returns CDR1 SGHAT and CDR2 FQNNGV.

The rearrangement links TRBV12-3 or TRBV12-4 to TRBJ2-7; 8 bases map to TRBD1. The CDR3 has 14 amino acids. The V segment lost 7 bases and the J segment 3 bases; nucleotides outside the gene matches: 8. The CDR3 loop is CASTQGDRGYEQYF. The CDR3 DNA reads as TGTGCCAGCACCCAGGGAGACAGGGGCTACGAGCAGTACTTC.

There are a few counts of this clonotype. V is TRBV4-1 and J is TRBJ2-5; D unresolved. The CDR3 has 14 amino acids. V was clipped by 2 bases and J by 5 bases, with 12 bases between them. From germline, CDR1 is MGHRA and CDR2 YSYEKL. CDR3 in amino acids: CASSQPNRMETQYF. Written as DNA, the CDR3 is TGCGCCAGCAGCCAACCAAATAGGATGGAGACCCAGTACTTC.

The rearrangement uses TRBV2 and TRBJ2-4; D is uncertain. The J call could be wrong; TRBJ2-7 is a better fit for the DNA end. Germline CDR1 and CDR2: SNHLY and FYNNEI. This CDR3 comprises 16 residues. CDR3 in amino acids: CATSDEGSSYSYEQYF. The CDR3, as DNA: TGTGCCACTTCGGATGAAGGCAGTTCCTACTCCTACGAGCAGTACTTC.

This clonotype occurred once. The chain carries TRBV9 and TRBJ2-4; no definite D call. The DNA end favors TRBJ2-7, so the J call may be wrong. This CDR3 is 14 amino acids long. CDR1 and CDR2 from the germline V gene are SGDLS and YYNGEE. CDR3 sequence (DNA): TGTGCCAGCAGCCCCACGATATCCTCCTACGAGCAGTACTTC. Translation: CASSPTISSYEQYF.

V usage is TRBV10-2 and J usage is TRBJ2-1; the match to TRBD2 covers 14 bases. Germline values: CDR1 WSHSY, CDR2 SAAADI. The CDR3 consists of 16 residues. Trimming cost V 2 bases and J 7 bases; bases outside gene matches: 4. CDR3 sequence reads: CASSEPRTSGRNEQFF. In nucleotides, the CDR3 is TGCGCCAGCAGTGAGCCGAGGACTAGCGGGAGGAATGAGCAGTTCTTC.

This sequence joins TRBV13 and TRBJ2-5, with a possible D match to TRBD2 (5 bases). CDR1 is PRHDT, CDR2 FYEKMQ, per germline (reference sequence). Trimming took 7 bases from V and 2 from J, leaving 14 bases between them. This CDR3 is built from 14 residues. The CDR3 loop reads CASIPLRLQETQYF. The CDR3 DNA reads TGTGCCAGCATCCCCCTGCGACTACAAGAGACCCAGTACTTC.

CDR3 loop: CASSLNGNLRIDTQYF. The CDR3 DNA is TGCGCCAGCAGCTTGAACGGGAACCTAAGGATAGATACGCAGTATTTT. The chain uses TRBV5-1 and TRBJ2-3; TRBD2 is a possible D gene (5 bases). V was trimmed by 1 base and J by 5 bases, leaving 17 bases between them. Germline CDR1 and CDR2: SGHRS and YFSETQ. The CDR3 length is 16 residues.

The chain has TRBV11-2 and TRBJ2-7; no clear D. This CDR3 contains 12 residues. Germline V gene sequence: CDR1 SGHAT, CDR2 FQNNGV. V was shortened by 5 bases and J by 10 bases, with 15 bases between the two germline ends. CDR3 sequence: CASSPPGAVQYF. The DNA for the CDR3 is TGTGCCAGCAGCCCCCCGGGTGCGGTCCAGTACTTC. The variable domain in full, completed from reference TRBV11-2 and TRBJ2-7, reads EAGVAQSPRYKIIEKRQSVAFWCNPISGHATLYWYQQILGQGPKLLIQFQNNGVVDDSQLPKDRFSAERLKGVDSTLKIQPAKLEDSAVYLCASSPPGAVQYFGPGTRLTVT.

The chain combines TRBV2 with TRBJ1-4; no clear D. The germline gives CDR1 SNHLY, CDR2 FYNNEI. V was clipped by 4 bases and J by 5 bases, with 8 bases between them. CDR3 length: 13 amino acids. The DNA of the CDR3 is TGTGCCAGCAGTGTGACGGGAAATGAAAAACTGTTTTTT. It yields the protein CASSVTGNEKLFF.

Comments on this clonotype: Germline is not matched at one junction end, which may reflect a read error. This chain links TRBV7-9 with TRBJ2-7, with TRBD1 matching 8 bases. Germline CDR1 reads SEHNR; CDR2 reads FQNEAQ (reference sequence). The CDR3 runs 14 residues. CDR3 coding DNA: TGTACCAGCAGCTTGCAGGGGGCAAGCTACGAGCAGTACTTC. It encodes CTSSLQGASYEQYF.

This rearrangement joins TRBV27 to TRBJ1-5, with 8 bases identical to TRBD1. The V gene's germline CDR1 is MNHEY and CDR2 SMNVEV (reference sequence). V was clipped by 4 bases and J by 7 bases; unmatched bases: 6. The CDR3 covers 14 residues. The CDR3 DNA reads as TGTGCCAGCAGTTCCCGACAGGGGATACAGCCCCAGCATTTT. This codes for CASSSRQGIQPQHF.

The gene calls are TRBV20-1 and TRBJ2-1; 11 nucleotides agree with TRBD2. The CDR3 loop spans 18 amino acids. V dropped 2 bases and J dropped 0; count of bases not matched to a gene: 9. The germline V gene encodes CDR1 DFQATT and CDR2 SNEGSKA (reference sequence). CDR3 amino acids: CSARIAGGRPSSYNEQFF. CDR3 bases: TGCAGTGCTAGAATAGCGGGGGGGCGTCCGAGCTCCTACAATGAGCAGTTCTTC.

J is TRBJ1-5 and V is TRBV18, with D hard to call. The CDR3 is 15 residues long. The V and J ends lost 3 bases and 1 base respectively, with 10 bases between them. CDR1 and CDR2 from the germline V gene are KGHSH and LQKENI. The CDR3 reads CASSPGPMSNQPQHF. DNA for the CDR3: TGTGCCAGCTCACCGGGTCCGATGAGCAATCAGCCCCAGCATTTT.